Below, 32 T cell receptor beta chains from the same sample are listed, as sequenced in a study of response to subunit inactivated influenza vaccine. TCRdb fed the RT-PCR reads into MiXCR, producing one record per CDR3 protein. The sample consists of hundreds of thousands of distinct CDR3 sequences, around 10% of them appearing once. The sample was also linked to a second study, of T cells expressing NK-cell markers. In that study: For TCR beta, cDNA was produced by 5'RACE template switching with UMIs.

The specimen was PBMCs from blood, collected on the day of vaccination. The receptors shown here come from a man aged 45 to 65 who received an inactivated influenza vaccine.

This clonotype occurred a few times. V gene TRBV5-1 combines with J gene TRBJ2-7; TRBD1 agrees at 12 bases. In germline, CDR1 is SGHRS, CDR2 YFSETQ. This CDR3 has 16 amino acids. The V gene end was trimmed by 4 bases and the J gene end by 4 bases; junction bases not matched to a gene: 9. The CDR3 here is CASSLQPGQGAYEQYF. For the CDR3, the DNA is TGCGCCAGCAGCCTCCAGCCGGGACAGGGGGCTTACGAGCAGTACTTC.

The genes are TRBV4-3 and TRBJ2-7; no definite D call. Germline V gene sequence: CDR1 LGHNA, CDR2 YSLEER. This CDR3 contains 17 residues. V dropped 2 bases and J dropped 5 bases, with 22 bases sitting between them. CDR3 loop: CASSQTASDRARDEQYF. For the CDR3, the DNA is TGCGCCAGCAGCCAAACTGCCTCAGACCGGGCCCGGGACGAGCAGTACTTC.

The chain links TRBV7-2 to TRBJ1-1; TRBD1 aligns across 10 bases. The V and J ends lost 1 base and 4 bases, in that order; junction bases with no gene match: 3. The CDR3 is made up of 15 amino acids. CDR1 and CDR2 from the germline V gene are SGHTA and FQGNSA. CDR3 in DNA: TGTGCCAGCAGCTTAGAGACAGGGGGCAGCACTGAAGCTTTCTTT. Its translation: CASSLETGGSTEAFF.

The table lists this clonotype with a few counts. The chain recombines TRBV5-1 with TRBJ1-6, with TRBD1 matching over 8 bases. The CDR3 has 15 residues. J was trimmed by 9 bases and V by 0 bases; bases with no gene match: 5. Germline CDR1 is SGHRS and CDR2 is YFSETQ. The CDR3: CASSLGQGPTSPLHF. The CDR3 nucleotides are TGCGCCAGCAGCTTGGGACAGGGGCCTACTTCACCCCTCCACTTT.

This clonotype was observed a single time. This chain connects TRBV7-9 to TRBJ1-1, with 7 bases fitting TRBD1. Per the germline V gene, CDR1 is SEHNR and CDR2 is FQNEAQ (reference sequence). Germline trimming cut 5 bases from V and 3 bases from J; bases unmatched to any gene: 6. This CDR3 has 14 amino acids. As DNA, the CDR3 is TGTGCCAGCAGCCACCTGACAGGGTACACTGAAGCTTTCTTT. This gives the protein CASSHLTGYTEAFF. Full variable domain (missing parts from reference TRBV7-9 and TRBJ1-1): DTGVSQNPRHKITKRGQNVTFRCDPISEHNRLYWYRQTLGQGPEFLTYFQNEAQLEKSRLLSDRFSAERPKGSFSTLEIQRTEQGDSAMYLCASSHLTGYTEAFFGQGTRLTVV.

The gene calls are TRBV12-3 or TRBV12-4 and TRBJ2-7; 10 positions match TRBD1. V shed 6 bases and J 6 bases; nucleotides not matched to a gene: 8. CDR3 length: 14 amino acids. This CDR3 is CASSLTGGGGEQYF. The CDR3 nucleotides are TGTGCCAGCAGCCTGACAGGGGGCGGGGGCGAGCAGTACTTC.

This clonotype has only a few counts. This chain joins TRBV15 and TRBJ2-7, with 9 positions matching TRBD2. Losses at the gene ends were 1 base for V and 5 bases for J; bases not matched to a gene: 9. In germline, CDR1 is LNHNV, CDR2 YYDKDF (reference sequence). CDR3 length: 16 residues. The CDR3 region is CATSRGSTAGGHEQYF. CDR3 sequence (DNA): TGTGCCACCAGCAGAGGAAGTACAGCGGGAGGCCACGAGCAGTACTTC.

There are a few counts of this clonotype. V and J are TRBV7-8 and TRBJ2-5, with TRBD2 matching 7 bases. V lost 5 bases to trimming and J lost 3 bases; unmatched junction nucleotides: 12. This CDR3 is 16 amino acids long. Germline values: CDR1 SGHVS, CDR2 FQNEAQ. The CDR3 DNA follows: TGTGCCAGCAGCGTCCTAGTTACGCTAGCGGAAGAGACCCAGTACTTC. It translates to CASSVLVTLAEETQYF. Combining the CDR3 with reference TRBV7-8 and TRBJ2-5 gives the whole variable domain GAGVSQSPRYKVAKRGQDVALRCDPISGHVSLFWYQQALGQGPEFLTYFQNEAQLDKSGLPSDRFFAERPEGSVSTLKIQRTQQEDSAVYLCASSVLVTLAEETQYFGPGTRLLVL.

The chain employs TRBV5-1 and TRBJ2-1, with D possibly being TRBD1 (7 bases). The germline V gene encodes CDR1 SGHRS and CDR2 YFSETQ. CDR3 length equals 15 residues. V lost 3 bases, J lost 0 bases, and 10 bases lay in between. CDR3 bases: TGCGCCAGCAGCTGGGGGGACAGCTCCTACAATGAGCAGTTCTTC. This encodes CASSWGDSSYNEQFF. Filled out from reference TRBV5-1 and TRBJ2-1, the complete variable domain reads KAGVTQTPRYLIKTRGQQVTLSCSPISGHRSVSWYQQTPGQGLQFLFEYFSETQRNKGNFPGRFSGRQFSNSRSEMNVSTLELGDSALYLCASSWGDSSYNEQFFGPGTRLTVL.

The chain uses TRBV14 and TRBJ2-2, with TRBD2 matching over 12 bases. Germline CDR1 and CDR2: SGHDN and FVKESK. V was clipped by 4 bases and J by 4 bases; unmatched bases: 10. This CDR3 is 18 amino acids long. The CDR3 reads CASSLLTSGRGGTGELFF. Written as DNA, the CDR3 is TGTGCCAGCAGCCTCCTGACTAGCGGGAGAGGTGGCACCGGGGAGCTGTTTTTT.

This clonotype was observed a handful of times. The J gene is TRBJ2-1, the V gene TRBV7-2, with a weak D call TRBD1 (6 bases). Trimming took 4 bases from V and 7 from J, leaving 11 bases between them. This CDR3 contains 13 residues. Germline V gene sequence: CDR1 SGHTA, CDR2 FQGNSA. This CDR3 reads CASSSTRGNEQFF. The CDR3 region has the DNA TGTGCCAGCAGCTCCACTAGGGGGAATGAGCAGTTCTTC.

DNA of the CDR3: TGCAGCGTTGGGGGTAGAATTGCCGAGACCCAGTACTTC. As protein: CSVGGRIAETQYF. The chain links TRBV29-1 to TRBJ2-5; D is undetermined. V lost 4 bases to trimming and J lost 5 bases, with 14 bases between them. The CDR3 has 13 amino acids. The germline V gene has CDR1 SQVTM and CDR2 ANQGSEA.

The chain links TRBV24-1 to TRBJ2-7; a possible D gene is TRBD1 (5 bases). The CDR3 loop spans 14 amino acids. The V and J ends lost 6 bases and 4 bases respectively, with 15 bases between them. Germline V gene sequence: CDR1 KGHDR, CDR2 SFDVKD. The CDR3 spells CATSPPDRIYEQYF. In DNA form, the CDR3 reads TGTGCCACCAGTCCGCCCGACAGAATATACGAGCAGTACTTC.

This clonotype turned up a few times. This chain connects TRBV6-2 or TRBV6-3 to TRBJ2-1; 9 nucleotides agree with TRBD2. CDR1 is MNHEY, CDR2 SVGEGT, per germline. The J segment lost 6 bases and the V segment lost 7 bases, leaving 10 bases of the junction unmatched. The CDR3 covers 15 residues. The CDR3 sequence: CASKAAGGPGNEQFF. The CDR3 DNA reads TGTGCCAGCAAGGCGGCGGGGGGGCCTGGCAATGAGCAGTTCTTC.

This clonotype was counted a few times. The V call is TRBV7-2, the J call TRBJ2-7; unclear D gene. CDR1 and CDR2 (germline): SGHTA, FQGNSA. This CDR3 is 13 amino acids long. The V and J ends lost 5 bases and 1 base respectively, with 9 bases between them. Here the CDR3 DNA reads TGTGCCAGCAGCCCTAGTACGTCCTACGAGCAGTACTTC. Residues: CASSPSTSYEQYF. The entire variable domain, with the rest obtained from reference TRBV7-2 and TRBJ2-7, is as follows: GAGVSQSPSNKVTEKGKDVELRCDPISGHTALYWYRQSLGQGLEFLIYFQGNSAPDKSGLPSDRFSAERTGGSVSTLTIQRTQQEDSAVYLCASSPSTSYEQYFGPGTRLTVT.

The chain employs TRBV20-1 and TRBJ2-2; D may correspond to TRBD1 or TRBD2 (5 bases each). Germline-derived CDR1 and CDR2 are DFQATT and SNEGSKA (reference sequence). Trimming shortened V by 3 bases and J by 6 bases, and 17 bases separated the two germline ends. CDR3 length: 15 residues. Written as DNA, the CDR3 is TGCAGTGCTAGCATGTGGGGCGGGTGGTCCGGGGAGCTGTTTTTT. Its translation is CSASMWGGWSGELFF.

CDR3 in DNA: TGTGCCGGAAGGGGGTACAATGAGCAGTTCTTC. Translating it yields CAGRGYNEQFF. V usage is TRBV6-1 and J usage is TRBJ2-1; the D gene is possibly TRBD1 (6 bases). CDR3 length: 11 residues. The V end was cut by 11 bases, the J end by 4 bases, with 9 bases between. Germline V gene lookup returns CDR1 MNHNS and CDR2 SASEGT.

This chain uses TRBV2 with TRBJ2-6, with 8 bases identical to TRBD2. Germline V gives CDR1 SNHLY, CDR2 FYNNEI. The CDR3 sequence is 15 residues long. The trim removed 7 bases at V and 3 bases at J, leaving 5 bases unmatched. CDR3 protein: CASTGGEVGANVLTF. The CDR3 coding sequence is TGTGCCAGCACCGGGGGGGAGGTTGGGGCCAACGTCCTGACTTTC.

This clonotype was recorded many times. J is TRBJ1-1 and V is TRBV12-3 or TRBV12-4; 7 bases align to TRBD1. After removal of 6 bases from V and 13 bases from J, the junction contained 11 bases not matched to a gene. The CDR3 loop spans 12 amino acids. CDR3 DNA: TGTGCCAGCAGCTTCAACAGGGGCGGCCTTTTCTTT. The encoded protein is CASSFNRGGLFF.

In DNA form, the CDR3 reads TGTGCCGGGGGGGGGGTACACTCGAACACCGGGGAGCTGTTTTTT. Its translation is CAGGGVHSNTGELFF. The chain links TRBV28 to TRBJ2-2; 7 nucleotides align to TRBD2. The CDR3 is made up of 15 amino acids. J lost 0 bases, V lost 11 bases, and 9 bases had no gene match. The germline gives CDR1 MDHEN, CDR2 SYDVKM.

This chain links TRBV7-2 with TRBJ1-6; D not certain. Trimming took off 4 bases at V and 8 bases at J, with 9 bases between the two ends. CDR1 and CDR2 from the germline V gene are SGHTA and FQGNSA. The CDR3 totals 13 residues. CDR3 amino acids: CASSSPFDSPLHF. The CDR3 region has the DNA TGTGCCAGCAGCTCCCCATTCGATTCACCCCTCCACTTT. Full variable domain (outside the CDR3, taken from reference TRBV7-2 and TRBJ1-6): GAGVSQSPSNKVTEKGKDVELRCDPISGHTALYWYRQSLGQGLEFLIYFQGNSAPDKSGLPSDRFSAERTGGSVSTLTIQRTQQEDSAVYLCASSSPFDSPLHFGNGTRLTVT.

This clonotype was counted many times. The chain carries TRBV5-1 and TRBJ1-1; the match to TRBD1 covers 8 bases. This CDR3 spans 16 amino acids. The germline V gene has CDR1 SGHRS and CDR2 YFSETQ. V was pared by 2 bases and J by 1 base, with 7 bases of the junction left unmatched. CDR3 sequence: CASSFGVDRANTEAFF. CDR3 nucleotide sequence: TGCGCCAGCAGCTTCGGGGTGGACAGGGCGAACACTGAAGCTTTCTTT.

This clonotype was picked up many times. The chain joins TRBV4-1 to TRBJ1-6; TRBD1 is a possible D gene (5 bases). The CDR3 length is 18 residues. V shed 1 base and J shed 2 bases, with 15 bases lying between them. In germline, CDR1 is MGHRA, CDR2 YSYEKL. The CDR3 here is CASSQVVDNNPYNSPLHF. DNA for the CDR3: TGCGCCAGCAGCCAAGTCGTGGACAACAATCCCTATAATTCACCCCTCCACTTT.

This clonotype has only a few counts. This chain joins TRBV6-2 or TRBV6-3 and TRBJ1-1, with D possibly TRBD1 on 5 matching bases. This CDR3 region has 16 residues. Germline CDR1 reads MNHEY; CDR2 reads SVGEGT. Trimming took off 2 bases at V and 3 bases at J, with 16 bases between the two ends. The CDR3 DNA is TGTGCCAGCAGTTACCCCGAATTCAGGGTGGACACTGAAGCTTTCTTT. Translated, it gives CASSYPEFRVDTEAFF.

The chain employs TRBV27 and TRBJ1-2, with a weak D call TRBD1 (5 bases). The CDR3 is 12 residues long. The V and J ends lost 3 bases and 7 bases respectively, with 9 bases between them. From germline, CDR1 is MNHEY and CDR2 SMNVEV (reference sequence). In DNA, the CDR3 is TGTGCCAGCAGTTTGGAAGGGGCTGGCTACACCTTC. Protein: CASSLEGAGYTF.

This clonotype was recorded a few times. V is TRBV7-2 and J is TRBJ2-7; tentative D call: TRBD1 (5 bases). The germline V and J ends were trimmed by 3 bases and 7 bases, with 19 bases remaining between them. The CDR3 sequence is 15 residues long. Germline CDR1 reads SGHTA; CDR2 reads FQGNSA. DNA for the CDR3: TGTGCCAGCAGCTTTAGCAGGGTTGCGCGTGAGGAGCAGTACTTC. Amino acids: CASSFSRVAREEQYF. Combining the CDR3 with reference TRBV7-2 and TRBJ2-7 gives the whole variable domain GAGVSQSPSNKVTEKGKDVELRCDPISGHTALYWYRQSLGQGLEFLIYFQGNSAPDKSGLPSDRFSAERTGGSVSTLTIQRTQQEDSAVYLCASSFSRVAREEQYFGPGTRLTVT.

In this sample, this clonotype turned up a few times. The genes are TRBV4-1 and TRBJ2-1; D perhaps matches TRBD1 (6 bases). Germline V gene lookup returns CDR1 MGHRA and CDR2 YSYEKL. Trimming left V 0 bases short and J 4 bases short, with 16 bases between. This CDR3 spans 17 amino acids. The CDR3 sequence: CASSQETVTGMYNEQFF. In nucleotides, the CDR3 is TGCGCCAGCAGCCAAGAAACGGTTACAGGGATGTACAATGAGCAGTTCTTC.

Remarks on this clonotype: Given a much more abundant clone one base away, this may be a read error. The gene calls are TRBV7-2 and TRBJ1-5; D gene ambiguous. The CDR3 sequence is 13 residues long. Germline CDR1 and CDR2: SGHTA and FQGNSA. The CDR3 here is CVSSPVSNQPQHF. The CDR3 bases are TGTGTCAGCAGCCCAGTAAGCAATCAGCCCCAGCATTTT.

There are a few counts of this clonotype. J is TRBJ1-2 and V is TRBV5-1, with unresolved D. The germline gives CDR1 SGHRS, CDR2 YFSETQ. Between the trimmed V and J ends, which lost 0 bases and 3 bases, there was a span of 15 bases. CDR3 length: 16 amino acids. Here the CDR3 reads CASSLAVSQRDYGYTF. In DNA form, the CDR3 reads TGCGCCAGCAGCTTGGCCGTTTCGCAGCGGGACTATGGCTACACCTTC.

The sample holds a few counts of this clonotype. The CDR3 reads CASSFGLPNTGELFF. The CDR3 nucleotides read TGTGCCAGCAGCTTTGGACTACCCAACACCGGGGAGCTGTTTTTT. The J gene is TRBJ2-2, the V gene TRBV13; D possibly corresponds to TRBD2 (6 bases). The CDR3 totals 15 residues. Germline V gives CDR1 PRHDT, CDR2 FYEKMQ (reference sequence). Trimming removed 3 bases from V and 2 bases from J, with 10 bases in between.

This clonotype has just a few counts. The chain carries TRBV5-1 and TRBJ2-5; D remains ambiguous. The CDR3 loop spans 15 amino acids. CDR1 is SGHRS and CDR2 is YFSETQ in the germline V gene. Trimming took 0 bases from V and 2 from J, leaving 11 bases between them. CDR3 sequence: CASSLAVLPQETQYF. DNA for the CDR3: TGCGCCAGCAGCTTGGCCGTTCTACCTCAAGAGACCCAGTACTTC.

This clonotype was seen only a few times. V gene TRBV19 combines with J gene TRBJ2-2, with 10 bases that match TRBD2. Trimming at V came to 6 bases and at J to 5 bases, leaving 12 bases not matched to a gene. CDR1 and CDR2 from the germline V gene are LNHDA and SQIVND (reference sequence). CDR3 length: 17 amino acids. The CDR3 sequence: CASSRKLLAGVTGELFF. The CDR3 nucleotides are TGTGCCAGTAGCCGGAAACTCCTAGCGGGAGTTACCGGGGAGCTGTTTTTT.